The sequence of this T cell receptor beta chain was determined in a study of OX40 agonist ivuxolimab in advanced cancers. Study overall: Patients took ivuxolimab, an agonistic anti-OX40 (CD134) antibody.

General study results and limits: CD4+ T cells averaged fewer expanded clones than CD8+ T cells.

Germline loops: CDR1 SGHDT, CDR2 YYEEEE. The V gene end was trimmed by 2 bases and the J gene end by 10 bases; junction bases not matched to a gene: 6. The CDR3 runs to 15 residues. Clones were read by immunoSEQ multiplex PCR, and TCRdb kept only the in-frame ones, dropping some. The repertoire holds tens of thousands of clones, with around 91% as singletons. Patients with a history of autoimmune disease or on systemic immunosuppression were excluded. Sampling of blood occurred at baseline, cycle 4 day 1, and cycle 7 day 1. Concerning this clone itself: Antigen: not known.

The starting material was CD4+ or CD8+ T cells sorted from blood, obtained in a trial of the OX40 agonist ivuxolimab. This sequence was found in an adult with an advanced solid tumor such as melanoma, head and neck, liver or kidney cancer. The chain carries TRBV5-6 and TRBJ2-1; 13 nucleotides agree with TRBD2. CDR3 nucleotides: TGTGCCAGCAGCTTCCGGACTAGCGGGGGCTTCGAGCAGTTCTTC. This sequence encodes CASSFRTSGGFEQFF. Looking up the rest from reference TRBV5-6 and TRBJ2-1 gives the full variable domain: DAGVTQSPTHLIKTRGQQVTLRCSPKSGHDTVSWYQQALGQGPQFIFQYYEEEERQRGNFPDRFSGHQFPNYSSELNVNALLLGDSALYLCASSFRTSGGFEQFFGPGTRLTVL.